The source of this T cell receptor (beta chain) is a study of cytomegalovirus exposure and HLA in healthy donors. Points on this clone: The antigen remains unidentified.

The PCR employed 60 Vbeta primers together with 13 Jbeta primers. TCRdb keeps only in-frame clones here, not all; method: immunoSEQ multiplex PCR. The sample carries roughly 140,000 clones, roughly 77% recorded once. Study-level points and caveats: Most TCR sequences were seen very rarely across donors, but some public TCRs occurred in many. Excluded were some V segments that proved indistinguishable, including TRBV6-2 and TRBV6-3.

CDR1 MDHEN and CDR2 SYDVKM come from the germline V gene. V shed 5 bases and J 9 bases; nucleotides not matched to a gene: 7. The CDR3 contains 13 residues. V gene TRBV28 combines with J gene TRBJ2-7, with 10 bases lining up with TRBD2. Sequences were obtained from PBMCs. The source is a man younger than 45 in good health and CMV-seronegative. CDR3 DNA: TGTGCCAGCAGTCGCCTAGCGGGAGTTCGGCAGTACTTC. Residues: CASSRLAGVRQYF. The complete variable domain, with remaining parts taken from reference TRBV28 and TRBJ2-7, reads DVKVTQSSRYLVKRTGEKVFLECVQDMDHENMFWYRQDPGLGLRLIYFSYDVKMKEKGDIPEGYSVSREKKERFSLILESASTNQTSMYLCASSRLAGVRQYFGPGTRLTVT.